The 10 T cell receptor beta chains below all came from one sample that was sequenced in a study of T cell responses to AZD1222 COVID-19 vaccine (dated by TCRdb to 2020 to 2022). Libraries were prepared through the immunoSEQ multiplex PCR assay. Not all clones reach the TCRdb copy of this immuneACCESS table, which keeps in-frame sequences only. Checked studies attribute under half of the gap to unresolved V genes and leave the rest unexplained. The sample yields about 97,000 clones; roughly 90% were counted once. Around 7% of the sample belongs to the ten largest clones. This specimen's time point label, interpreted: baseline before first vaccination. This specimen consisted of peripheral blood, obtained on day 0 of AZD1222 vaccination. The origin of the receptors is an adult in good health.

J is TRBJ1-1 and V is TRBV2; 7 bases match TRBD1. Per germline, CDR1 SNHLY and CDR2 FYNNEI. The V gene end was trimmed by 6 bases and the J gene end by 1 base; junction bases not matched to a gene: 2. The CDR3 length is 13 residues. This CDR3 reads CASREGANTEAFF. In DNA form, the CDR3 reads TGTGCCAGCAGAGAGGGGGCGAACACTGAAGCTTTCTTT.

The chain carries TRBV4-1 and TRBJ2-1, with TRBD2 matching over 12 bases. This CDR3 contains 16 residues. The germline V gene has CDR1 MGHRA and CDR2 YSYEKL. V was clipped by 3 bases and J by 6 bases; unmatched bases: 6. CDR3 sequence: CASSHSGLAGGNEQFF. The CDR3 region has the DNA TGCGCCAGCAGCCACTCGGGACTAGCGGGCGGCAATGAGCAGTTCTTC.

V is TRBV5-1 and J is TRBJ1-5; TRBD1 is a possible D gene (5 bases). The germline V and J ends were trimmed by 0 bases and 5 bases, with 9 bases remaining between them. Germline V gene data show CDR1 as SGHRS and CDR2 as YFSETQ. The CDR3 loop spans 14 amino acids. The CDR3 DNA sequence: TGCGCCAGCAGCTTGGGTGGGGACGATCAGCCCCAGCATTTT. It encodes CASSLGGDDQPQHF.

The J gene is TRBJ2-1, the V gene TRBV5-1; the D gene is possibly TRBD1 (6 bases). The CDR3 has 17 amino acids. Trimming stripped 0 bases from V and 1 base from J, with 14 bases between. CDR1 SGHRS and CDR2 YFSETQ come from the germline V gene. The CDR3 DNA sequence: TGCGCCAGCAGCTTGGCCCCAGGGGCCAGTTCCTACAATGAGCAGTTCTTC. Translation gives CASSLAPGASSYNEQFF.

The chain employs TRBV5-8 and TRBJ2-7; 7 nucleotides match TRBD1. CDR3 length equals 15 residues. Germline V gene sequence: CDR1 SGHTS, CDR2 YDEGEE. V shed 4 bases, J shed 5 bases, and the junction held 12 bases outside the gene matches. For the CDR3, the DNA is TGTGCCAGCAGCAAATGGACAGGAGCCCAGGACGAGCAGTACTTC. Translation: CASSKWTGAQDEQYF.

This chain joins TRBV6-6 and TRBJ2-4; D might be TRBD2 (6 bases). The CDR3 length is 17 residues. Trimming shortened V by 5 bases and J by 0 bases, and 17 bases separated the two germline ends. Germline CDR1 MNHNY, CDR2 SVGAGI (reference sequence). CDR3 region: CASSRRPGGLAKNIQYF. CDR3 DNA sequence: TGTGCCAGCAGTCGCCGCCCCGGGGGTCTAGCCAAAAACATTCAGTACTTC.

The chain couples TRBV2 to TRBJ1-4; no clear D gene. The ends were cut back, 1 base at V and 7 bases at J, with 22 bases in the middle. This CDR3 is 18 amino acids long. Germline V gives CDR1 SNHLY, CDR2 FYNNEI. CDR3 coding DNA: TGTGCCAGCAGTGAAGACCATTTAGTAGTGGTCTCGGGTGAAAAACTGTTTTTT. This codes for CASSEDHLVVVSGEKLFF.

This chain joins TRBV7-9 and TRBJ1-1, with TRBD1 as a possible D gene (6 bases). Trimming shortened V by 3 bases and J by 5 bases, and 16 bases separated the two germline ends. This CDR3 spans 15 amino acids. CDR1 and CDR2 from the germline V gene are SEHNR and FQNEAQ (reference sequence). CDR3 sequence: CASSLKGGAVTEAFF. The DNA for the CDR3 is TGTGCCAGCAGCTTGAAGGGGGGCGCGGTAACTGAAGCTTTCTTT.

The chain combines TRBV3-1 (or the pseudogene TRBV3-2) with TRBJ1-1; D not certain. CDR1 is LGHDT, CDR2 YNNKEL, per germline (reference sequence). The CDR3 consists of 14 residues. V lost 1 base and J lost 1, with 7 bases in between. CDR3 in DNA: TGTGCCAGCAGCCAAGGGGTCGAGAACACTGAAGCTTTCTTT. This gives the protein CASSQGVENTEAFF.

The rearrangement joins TRBV7-2 to TRBJ1-1, with D hard to call. This CDR3 has 18 residues. V gave up 0 bases and J gave up 4 bases, with 21 bases separating them. CDR1 is SGHTA, CDR2 FQGNSA, per germline. The CDR3 coding sequence is TGTGCCAGCAGCTTAGCGCCGGGCGGGCAACAGCGCGGCACTGAAGCTTTCTTT. As protein: CASSLAPGGQQRGTEAFF.